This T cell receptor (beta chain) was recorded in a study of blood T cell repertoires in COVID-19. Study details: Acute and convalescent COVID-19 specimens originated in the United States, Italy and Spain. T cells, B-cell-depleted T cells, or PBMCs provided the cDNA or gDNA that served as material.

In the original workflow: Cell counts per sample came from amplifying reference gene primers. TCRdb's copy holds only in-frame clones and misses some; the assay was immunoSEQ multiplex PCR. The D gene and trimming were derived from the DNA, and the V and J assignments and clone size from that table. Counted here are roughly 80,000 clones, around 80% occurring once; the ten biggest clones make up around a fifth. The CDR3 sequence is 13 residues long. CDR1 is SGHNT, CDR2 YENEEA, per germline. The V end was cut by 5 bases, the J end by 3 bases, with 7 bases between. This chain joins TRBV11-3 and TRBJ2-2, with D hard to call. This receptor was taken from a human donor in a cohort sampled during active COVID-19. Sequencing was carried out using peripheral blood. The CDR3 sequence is CASSDKYTGELFF. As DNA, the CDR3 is TGTGCCAGCAGCGACAAATACACCGGGGAGCTGTTTTTT.